These 2 T cell receptor beta chains were all obtained from the same sample, sequenced in a study of naive and memory T cell subsets. Study findings and constraints: A few larger clonotypes appeared in naive repertoires, especially CD8, possibly memory cells re-expressing CD45RA.

The antigens these receptors bind are not known. Two oligonucleotides, mixed equimolar, formed the beta constant-region primer covering TRBC1 and TRBC2. Four rounds of PCR amplified the ligated cDNA using nested alpha and beta constant-region primers plus SP2. TCRdb passed the UMI-ligation and nested PCR reads through MiXCR, listing each CDR3 protein once. Of roughly 100,000 distinct CDR3 sequences listed, approximately 10% are singletons. Sequencing was performed on naive CD4+ T cells from blood. Receptors were obtained from a human donor in good health.

The sample holds a few counts of this clonotype. The chain is built from TRBV10-3 and TRBJ2-7, with D unresolved. Germline loops: CDR1 ENHRY, CDR2 SYGVKD. This CDR3 comprises 10 residues. V lost 8 bases to trimming and J lost 6 bases, with 8 bases between them. The CDR3: CAIGSTEQYF. The CDR3 coding sequence is TGTGCCATCGGTAGTACCGAGCAGTACTTC.

This clonotype was seen more than once but under ten times. V usage is TRBV7-9 and J usage is TRBJ2-7; D is unresolved. Germline CDR1 reads SEHNR; CDR2 reads FQNEAQ (reference sequence). The CDR3 consists of 13 residues. With 5 bases removed from V and 2 bases from J, the gap between germline ends came to 10 bases. The CDR3 is CASSHRATYEQYF. The CDR3 DNA is TGTGCCAGCAGCCACCGGGCAACCTACGAGCAGTACTTC.